These 32 T cell receptor beta chains were sequenced from one sample in a study of blood T cells in healthy people across ages (dated by TCRdb to the mid-2010s). Library preparation employed 5' RACE. The run used an Illumina HiSeq 2500. The second PCR ran for roughly 7 to 12 cycles and used a J-beta primer mix along with a sample-barcoded 5' primer. The public reads were reprocessed in TCRdb via fastp at Q25 and MiXCR, keeping in-frame beta chains. Each entry is one CDR3 protein sequence, shown with its most common DNA and genes. For this sample there are about 900,000 distinct CDR3 sequences; 40% to 60% appear just once. Clones ranked in the top ten supply over 10% of the sample. The sample consisted of blood. The receptors were gathered from a man aged 30-40 years in good health.

The chain combines TRBV11-2 with TRBJ2-2; 11 nucleotides line up with TRBD1. V was clipped by 1 base and J by 7 bases; unmatched bases: 2. The germline V gene encodes CDR1 SGHAT and CDR2 FQNNGV. This CDR3 region has 15 residues. For the CDR3, the DNA is TGTGCCAGCAGCTTAGGGACAGGGGGCATCGGGGAGCTGTTTTTT. This translates into CASSLGTGGIGELFF.

The chain uses TRBV12-3 or TRBV12-4 and TRBJ2-7, with D unresolved. The J call may be faulty, since TRBJ2-5 better matches the DNA end. The CDR3 covers 12 residues. CDR3 bases: TGTGCCAGCGCTTTCCGGCCGGAGACCCAGTACTTC. Amino acids: CASAFRPETQYF.

V and J are TRBV21-1 and TRBJ2-7; no check of the table's D call, TRBD1, against the DNA was made. TRBV21-1 is deemed a pseudogene. CDR3 length equals 17 residues. The CDR3 DNA sequence: TGTGCCAGCAGCAAAGAGGACCGGGACAGGGTGTCCTACGAGCAGTACTTC. It specifies CASSKEDRDRVSYEQYF.

The chain recombines TRBV7-2 with TRBJ2-5; TRBD2 matches at 12 bases. The V and J ends lost 5 bases and 4 bases, in that order; junction bases with no gene match: 5. The CDR3 runs 15 residues. Per germline, CDR1 SGHTA and CDR2 FQGNSA. CDR3 coding DNA: TGTGCCAGCAGCCACATGACTAGCGGGGGAGAGACCCAGTACTTC. Amino acids: CASSHMTSGGETQYF. The variable domain in full, with the rest retrieved from reference TRBV7-2 and TRBJ2-5, is GAGVSQSPSNKVTEKGKDVELRCDPISGHTALYWYRQSLGQGLEFLIYFQGNSAPDKSGLPSDRFSAERTGGSVSTLTIQRTQQEDSAVYLCASSHMTSGGETQYFGPGTRLLVL.

This clonotype was found once. The chain joins TRBV28 to TRBJ1-2; 9 bases match TRBD1. The CDR3 consists of 16 residues. With 3 bases clipped from V and 8 bases from J, the junction kept 13 bases outside the gene matches. Germline loops: CDR1 MDHEN, CDR2 SYDVKM. CDR3 nucleotide sequence: TGTGCCAGCAGTTTCCCGCCTCCACAGGGGGCGAGCGGCTACACCTTC. This gives the protein CASSFPPPQGASGYTF.

With respect to this clonotype: One end of the junction is discordant with germline, which a read error may explain. The V and J genes are TRBV5-6 and TRBJ1-6, with D unclear. The CDR3 is 13 residues long. CDR1 is SGHDT and CDR2 is YYEEEE in the germline V gene. The CDR3 spells CASSGPGGTPLHF. The CDR3 DNA is TGCGCCAGCAGCGGTCCGGGAGGGACACCCCTCCACTTT.

This clonotype was counted a single time. A read error may be the cause here, since a much bigger clone is one base away. The chain employs TRBV5-1 and TRBJ2-1; a weak D match, TRBD2 (6 bases). Germline loops: CDR1 SGHRS, CDR2 YFSETQ. Trimming cost V 4 bases and J 0 bases, with 11 bases left between them. The CDR3 is made up of 15 amino acids. CDR3 sequence (DNA): TGCGCCAGCAGCAATGACGGGAGCTCCTACAATGAGCAGTTCTTC. Translated: CASSNDGSSYNEQFF.

The chain combines TRBV6-5 with TRBJ1-1; tentative D call: TRBD1 (6 bases). Germline assignment: CDR1 MNHEY and CDR2 SVGAGI. Trimming took 8 bases from V and 5 from J, leaving 18 bases between them. The CDR3 spans 14 residues. The CDR3 sequence is CASVVPGAGTEAFF. The DNA for the CDR3 is TGTGCCAGCGTAGTCCCGGGGGCCGGAACTGAAGCTTTCTTT.

The chain employs TRBV5-1 and TRBJ2-5, with TRBD2 identical over 7 bases. Trimming removed 4 bases from V and 5 bases from J; junction bases left unmatched: 5. CDR1 and CDR2 from the germline V gene are SGHRS and YFSETQ. The CDR3 covers 13 residues. As DNA, the CDR3 is TGCGCCAGCAGCGGCGGGAGTTCGGAGACCCAGTACTTC. Encoded protein: CASSGGSSETQYF.

J is TRBJ2-3 and V is TRBV4-3; 10 bases are a match to TRBD2. There are 17 residues in the CDR3. CDR1 LGHNA and CDR2 YSLEER come from the germline V gene. The junction had 13 bases not matched to a gene; V was cut back by 5 bases and J by 5 bases. The CDR3 loop reads CASSARRAGGPRDTQYF. Written as DNA, the CDR3 is TGCGCCAGCAGCGCGAGACGAGCGGGGGGGCCCAGAGATACGCAGTATTTT.

This clonotype was observed a handful of times. The rearrangement links TRBV5-1 to TRBJ2-7, with 7 bases fitting TRBD1. Germline V gene data show CDR1 as SGHRS and CDR2 as YFSETQ. CDR3 length: 15 residues. The V gene end was trimmed by 7 bases and the J gene end by 3 bases; junction bases not matched to a gene: 13. The CDR3, as DNA: TGCGCCAGCCGACCCCCCGGGACAGCACTCTACGAGCAGTACTTC. It yields the protein CASRPPGTALYEQYF. Full variable domain (rest looked up from reference TRBV5-1 and TRBJ2-7): KAGVTQTPRYLIKTRGQQVTLSCSPISGHRSVSWYQQTPGQGLQFLFEYFSETQRNKGNFPGRFSGRQFSNSRSEMNVSTLELGDSALYLCASRPPGTALYEQYFGPGTRLTVT.

V usage is TRBV29-1 and J usage is TRBJ1-1; TRBD1 matches at 8 bases. CDR1 is SQVTM and CDR2 is ANQGSEA in the germline V gene. The CDR3 runs 19 residues. V dropped 5 bases and J dropped 3; count of bases not matched to a gene: 23. The CDR3 DNA reads TGCAGCGTTCCTGTAACAGGGGGTACGCTACGGCGGATCTACACTGAAGCTTTCTTT. It translates to CSVPVTGGTLRRIYTEAFF.

V is TRBV9 and J is TRBJ1-5; weak D call: TRBD1 (5 bases). CDR1 is SGDLS and CDR2 is YYNGEE in the germline V gene. This CDR3 is 15 amino acids long. Trimming pared 3 bases from V and 1 base from J, leaving 11 bases between. The CDR3 loop is CASSASGGSNQPQHF. CDR3 sequence (DNA): TGTGCCAGCAGCGCCTCGGGGGGAAGCAATCAGCCCCAGCATTTT.

The chain links TRBV4-1 to TRBJ2-5; TRBD2 matches 10 bases. Germline V gene sequence: CDR1 MGHRA, CDR2 YSYEKL. The CDR3 consists of 18 residues. After removal of 1 base from V and 4 bases from J, the junction contained 12 bases not matched to a gene. Here the CDR3 DNA reads TGCGCCAGCAGCCAAGGTTCTTTGGGGACTAGCGAGGGAGAGACCCAGTACTTC. This codes for CASSQGSLGTSEGETQYF.

This clonotype was detected only a few times. The chain carries TRBV12-3 or TRBV12-4 and TRBJ2-3, with 7 bases that match TRBD1. V lost 5 bases, J lost 1 base, and 9 bases stayed unmatched. This CDR3 comprises 16 residues. The CDR3 coding sequence is TGTGCCAGCAGTCCATCCGGGACAGTGCGCACAGATACGCAGTATTTT. Translating it yields CASSPSGTVRTDTQYF.

This clonotype has a handful of counts. The rearrangement joins TRBV27 to TRBJ1-2; 8 nucleotides align to TRBD1. The length of the CDR3 is 16 residues. Trimming took 5 bases from V and 4 from J; bases not matched to a gene: 12. Germline V gene data show CDR1 as MNHEY and CDR2 as SMNVEV (reference sequence). CDR3 sequence reads: CASSPLGQGEGYGYTF. CDR3 DNA sequence: TGTGCCAGCAGTCCCCTCGGACAGGGAGAAGGCTATGGCTACACCTTC.

The rearrangement links TRBV7-2 to TRBJ1-4, with D possibly matching TRBD1 (5 bases). This CDR3 spans 13 amino acids. Between the trimmed V and J ends, which lost 1 base and 7 bases, there was a span of 7 bases. Per germline, CDR1 SGHTA and CDR2 FQGNSA. CDR3 residues: CASSLGTSEKLFF. The CDR3 DNA is TGTGCCAGCAGCTTAGGGACAAGTGAAAAACTGTTTTTT.

The chain is built from TRBV4-3 and TRBJ2-7; D might be TRBD1 or TRBD2, each matching 5 bases. The CDR3 has 15 residues. V lost 1 base and J 3 bases, leaving 13 bases between the germline ends. CDR1 LGHNA and CDR2 YSLEER come from the germline V gene. The CDR3 reads CASSQVLGAGYEQYF. As DNA, the CDR3 is TGCGCCAGCAGCCAAGTTCTCGGGGCCGGCTACGAGCAGTACTTC.

CDR3 region: CASSQGREKLFF. CDR3 DNA: TGTGCCAGCAGCCAAGGGCGTGAAAAACTGTTTTTT. This chain joins TRBV3-1 and TRBJ1-4; D gene ambiguous. V was pared by 1 base and J by 7 bases, with 4 bases between. This CDR3 is built from 12 residues. Germline loops: CDR1 LGHDT, CDR2 YNNKEL (reference sequence).

This clonotype was seen a few times. The CDR3 sequence is CSAKWTGTDTQYF. In DNA, the CDR3 is TGCAGTGCTAAGTGGACAGGCACAGATACGCAGTATTTT. V is TRBV20-1 and J is TRBJ2-3; the D gene is possibly TRBD1 (6 bases). This CDR3 is built from 13 residues. V lost 4 bases and J 1 base, leaving 9 bases between the germline ends. In germline, CDR1 is DFQATT, CDR2 SNEGSKA (reference sequence).

The gene calls are TRBV27 and TRBJ2-7, with D possibly being TRBD1 (6 bases). Germline assignment: CDR1 MNHEY and CDR2 SMNVEV (reference sequence). This CDR3 spans 11 amino acids. V shed 9 bases and J shed 10 bases, with 16 bases lying between them. Written as DNA, the CDR3 is TGTGCCAGACAACACAGGGCCCATCAGTACTTC. Its protein is CARQHRAHQYF.

The chain uses TRBV4-1 and TRBJ2-7; TRBD1 matches at 7 bases. Germline-derived CDR1 and CDR2 are MGHRA and YSYEKL. The CDR3 contains 16 residues. V lost 4 bases and J lost 3; bases outside the gene matches: 12. CDR3 loop: CASSPSIETGYYEQYF. The CDR3 DNA reads TGCGCCAGCAGCCCAAGCATCGAGACAGGGTACTACGAGCAGTACTTC.

The chain has TRBV24-1 and TRBJ2-1; 8 nucleotides match TRBD2. J lost 4 bases, V lost 2 bases, and 9 bases had no gene match. Germline lookup yields CDR1 KGHDR and CDR2 SFDVKD. The CDR3 totals 17 residues. CDR3 region: CATSDYGGDLSYNEQFF. In DNA form, the CDR3 reads TGTGCCACCAGTGATTACGGGGGGGATCTTTCTTACAATGAGCAGTTCTTC.

V and J are TRBV6-5 and TRBJ1-5; D remains ambiguous. The germline CDR1 and CDR2 sequences are MNHEY and SVGAGI. The CDR3 is 14 amino acids. V lost 7 bases and J 4 bases, leaving 14 bases between the germline ends. The CDR3 coding sequence is TGTGCCAGCACCCCATCGGCAGGTAATCAGCCCCAGCATTTT. Residues: CASTPSAGNQPQHF.

This clonotype has at least ten counts. The chain is built from TRBV20-1 and TRBJ2-7, with 7 bases aligning to TRBD2. CDR1 is DFQATT and CDR2 is SNEGSKA in the germline V gene (reference sequence). Losses at the gene ends were 4 bases for V and 3 bases for J; bases not matched to a gene: 12. The CDR3 totals 15 residues. The CDR3 is CSATPPMGGSYEQYF. For the CDR3, the DNA is TGCAGTGCTACTCCCCCTATGGGGGGGAGCTACGAGCAGTACTTC.

This clonotype was detected a few times. This chain joins TRBV4-2 and TRBJ2-5, with 8 bases matching TRBD2. The J segment lost 6 bases and the V segment lost 4 bases, leaving 7 bases of the junction unmatched. CDR3 length: 14 amino acids. CDR1 is LGHNA, CDR2 YNFKEQ, per germline. Written as DNA, the CDR3 is TGTGCCAGCAGCCTGACGACTAGCGTCCAGACCCAGTACTTC. The encoded protein is CASSLTTSVQTQYF.

This clonotype was detected only a few times. The rearrangement uses TRBV20-1 and TRBJ2-1, with D perhaps matching TRBD1 or TRBD2 (5 bases each). V shed 0 bases and J shed 5 bases, with 17 bases lying between them. CDR1 and CDR2 (germline): DFQATT, SNEGSKA (reference sequence). The CDR3 spans 16 residues. The CDR3 reads CSARDRRGGGNNEQFF. The CDR3 region has the DNA TGCAGTGCTAGAGATCGAAGGGGCGGAGGCAACAATGAGCAGTTCTTC.

This clonotype was seen only once. This chain links TRBV5-1 with TRBJ2-7, with D maybe TRBD1 (6 bases). The germline V gene encodes CDR1 SGHRS and CDR2 YFSETQ. Trimming stripped 5 bases from V and 0 bases from J, with 9 bases between. The CDR3 extends over 13 amino acids. CDR3 DNA sequence: TGCGCCAGCAGGCAGGGGCCCTCCTACGAGCAGTACTTC. It encodes CASRQGPSYEQYF. Full variable domain (outside the CDR3, taken from reference TRBV5-1 and TRBJ2-7): KAGVTQTPRYLIKTRGQQVTLSCSPISGHRSVSWYQQTPGQGLQFLFEYFSETQRNKGNFPGRFSGRQFSNSRSEMNVSTLELGDSALYLCASRQGPSYEQYFGPGTRLTVT.

The chain employs TRBV5-1 and TRBJ2-1; D perhaps matches TRBD1 (6 bases). Trimming shortened V by 4 bases and J by 4 bases, and 18 bases separated the two germline ends. Germline V gene data show CDR1 as SGHRS and CDR2 as YFSETQ. The CDR3 contains 16 residues. The CDR3 nucleotides read TGCGCCAGCAGCGACAACAGGGTGCCCCCTTACAATGAGCAGTTCTTC. Amino acid sequence: CASSDNRVPPYNEQFF.

This clonotype was observed once. This chain links TRBV5-1 with TRBJ2-3; 9 bases agree with TRBD2. The CDR3 has 16 residues. Germline V gene data show CDR1 as SGHRS and CDR2 as YFSETQ. Germline trimming cut 3 bases from V and 0 bases from J; bases unmatched to any gene: 5. CDR3 DNA sequence: TGCGCCAGCAGCTCGTTAGCGGGGGAGAGCACAGATACGCAGTATTTT. Translated: CASSSLAGESTDTQYF.

CDR3 DNA: TGCGCCAGCCTAGGAGGGGGTCAAGAGACCCAGTACTTC. Translation gives CASLGGGQETQYF. This rearrangement joins TRBV5-1 to TRBJ2-5; D may match TRBD1 or TRBD2 (6 bases each). This CDR3 spans 13 amino acids. Germline CDR1 and CDR2: SGHRS and YFSETQ. V lost 7 bases, J lost 2 bases, and 12 bases lay in between.

The V and J genes are TRBV6-2 or TRBV6-3 and TRBJ2-7; a weak D match, TRBD1 (6 bases). V lost 2 bases and J lost 0, with 11 bases in between. Germline V CDR1 and CDR2: MNHEY, SVGEGT. The CDR3 covers 15 residues. The CDR3 spells CASSYNREYSYEQYF. The DNA for the CDR3 is TGTGCCAGCAGTTACAACAGGGAATACTCCTACGAGCAGTACTTC.